These 24 T cell receptor beta chains share one sample of origin, sequenced in a study of cytomegalovirus exposure and HLA in healthy donors (dated by TCRdb to about 2017). Library prep was done by the immunoSEQ multiplex PCR assay. For the multiplex PCR, a mixture combining 60 forward primers for TCR Vbeta segments and 13 reverse primers for TCR Jbeta segments was used. Not all clones reach the TCRdb copy of this immuneACCESS table, which keeps in-frame sequences only. Checked studies attribute under half of the gap to unresolved V genes and leave the rest unexplained. A total of roughly 98,000 clones appear in this sample, about four fifths of them only once. The ten most abundant clones make up around an eighth of the sample. Sequenced input: PBMCs. These receptors all stem from a woman in her 70s in good health and CMV-seropositive.

Comments on this clone: The junction departs from the called germline gene at one end, perhaps through a read error. CDR3 in DNA: TGTGCCGGTAGTGACCGCGGGGCGTATAGCAATCAGCCCCAGCATTTT. Encoded protein: CAGSDRGAYSNQPQHF. This chain joins TRBV19 and TRBJ1-5, with D possibly matching TRBD1 (5 bases). The CDR3 length is 16 residues. CDR1 is LNHDA, CDR2 SQIVND, per germline (reference sequence).

The sample holds one count of this clone. The genes are TRBV4-3 and TRBJ1-5; unclear D gene. This CDR3 has 13 amino acids. The germline gives CDR1 LGHNA, CDR2 YSLEER. V gave up 0 bases and J gave up 5 bases, with 5 bases separating them. The CDR3 nucleotides read TGCGCCAGCAGCCAAGACGGAGATCAGCCCCAGCATTTT. Amino acids: CASSQDGDQPQHF.

The chain couples TRBV5-4 to TRBJ2-5, with 9 bases that match TRBD2. Trimming removed 0 bases from V and 5 bases from J; junction bases left unmatched: 8. The CDR3 runs 16 residues. From germline, CDR1 is SGHNT and CDR2 YYREEE (reference sequence). This CDR3 reads CASSLVGGGAVETQYF. In nucleotides, the CDR3 is TGTGCCAGCAGCTTGGTGGGCGGGGGGGCCGTGGAGACCCAGTACTTC.

V usage is TRBV27 and J usage is TRBJ1-2; tentative D call: TRBD1 (5 bases). V lost 5 bases and J lost 7, with 11 bases in between. The germline V gene encodes CDR1 MNHEY and CDR2 SMNVEV (reference sequence). The CDR3 contains 12 residues. The CDR3 sequence is CASSGFRGGYTF. The CDR3 coding sequence is TGTGCCAGCAGTGGGTTTAGGGGTGGCTACACCTTC.

This chain joins TRBV28 and TRBJ1-6; D is perhaps TRBD1 (5 bases). The CDR3 runs to 13 residues. Trimming stripped 3 bases from V and 14 bases from J, with 14 bases between. The germline gives CDR1 MDHEN, CDR2 SYDVKM. The CDR3 loop reads CASSFSDSRSLHF. CDR3 bases: TGTGCCAGCAGTTTTTCCGACAGCCGTTCCCTCCACTTT.

The rearrangement joins TRBV28 to TRBJ1-5; TRBD1 is a possible D gene (6 bases). The CDR3 runs 14 residues. With 5 bases removed from V and 7 bases from J, the gap between germline ends came to 15 bases. Germline values: CDR1 MDHEN, CDR2 SYDVKM. CDR3 bases: TGTGCCAGCAGTGAAGGGGGAGCGGAGCAGCCCCAGCATTTT. Protein: CASSEGGAEQPQHF.

This chain uses TRBV27 with TRBJ1-3; D unclear. The CDR3 spans 17 residues. Germline-derived CDR1 and CDR2 are MNHEY and SMNVEV (reference sequence). Trimming removed 5 bases at V and 0 bases at J, with 17 bases between. The CDR3 protein is CASSLPSRTSSGNTIYF. The CDR3 bases are TGTGCCAGCAGTCTACCGTCGCGAACGAGCTCTGGAAACACCATATATTTT.

The CDR3 is CASSFDLATEAFF. CDR3 in DNA: TGCGCCAGCAGCTTCGACTTGGCCACTGAAGCTTTCTTT. The gene calls are TRBV5-1 and TRBJ1-1; no clear D gene. The V and J ends lost 2 bases and 4 bases respectively, with 9 bases between them. In germline, CDR1 is SGHRS, CDR2 YFSETQ. The CDR3 consists of 13 residues.

Here the CDR3 reads CASSPTRENTEAFF. DNA of the CDR3: TGTGCCAGCAGCCCCACTCGGGAGAACACTGAAGCTTTCTTT. The V gene is TRBV7-2, the J gene TRBJ1-1; D remains unclear. Germline V gives CDR1 SGHTA, CDR2 FQGNSA. Trimming left V 5 bases short and J 1 base short, with 11 bases between. The CDR3 spans 14 residues.

This chain joins TRBV5-4 and TRBJ2-7, with 9 nucleotides matching TRBD1. CDR1 and CDR2 from the germline V gene are SGHNT and YYREEE (reference sequence). The CDR3 totals 19 residues. V was clipped by 4 bases and J by 0 bases; unmatched bases: 17. The CDR3 region has the DNA TGTGCCAGCAGCCGCAAAACCGGGACAGGGAATCCAAGCTCCTACGAGCAGTACTTC. This codes for CASSRKTGTGNPSSYEQYF. The full variable domain, in which reference TRBV5-4 and TRBJ2-7 provide the parts outside the CDR3, is ETGVTQSPTHLIKTRGQQVTLRCSSQSGHNTVSWYQQALGQGPQFIFQYYREEENGRGNFPPRFSGLQFPNYSSELNVNALELDDSALYLCASSRKTGTGNPSSYEQYFGPGTRLTVT.

This clone occurred once. The chain recombines TRBV9 with TRBJ2-2; 7 bases align to TRBD2. There are 16 residues in the CDR3. Trimming removed 0 bases from V and 7 bases from J; junction bases left unmatched: 9. Germline V lookup: CDR1 SGDLS, CDR2 YYNGEE. The CDR3 loop reads CASSVAVGGHGGELFF. CDR3 sequence (DNA): TGTGCCAGCAGCGTAGCTGTGGGAGGGCACGGCGGGGAGCTGTTTTTT.

V gene TRBV11-3 combines with J gene TRBJ2-7, with 8 bases identical to TRBD2. This CDR3 contains 17 residues. V was clipped by 5 bases and J by 2 bases; unmatched bases: 14. Germline-derived CDR1 and CDR2 are SGHNT and YENEEA. CDR3 in amino acids: CASSKQSGGSGAYEQYF. In DNA form, the CDR3 reads TGTGCCAGCAGCAAACAAAGCGGGGGCTCAGGGGCCTACGAGCAGTACTTC.

The rearrangement links TRBV5-1 to TRBJ2-1; D gene uncertain. The V gene's germline CDR1 is SGHRS and CDR2 YFSETQ. Trimming stripped 2 bases from V and 5 bases from J, with 8 bases between. CDR3 length: 13 amino acids. CDR3 nucleotide sequence: TGCGCCAGCAGCTTCCGACTGGACAATGAGCAGTTCTTC. As protein: CASSFRLDNEQFF. Together with reference TRBV5-1 and TRBJ2-1, the CDR3 gives the full variable domain: KAGVTQTPRYLIKTRGQQVTLSCSPISGHRSVSWYQQTPGQGLQFLFEYFSETQRNKGNFPGRFSGRQFSNSRSEMNVSTLELGDSALYLCASSFRLDNEQFFGPGTRLTVL.

This chain links TRBV28 with TRBJ1-6, with 10 nucleotides matching TRBD1. CDR1 and CDR2 (germline): MDHEN, SYDVKM. The CDR3 totals 16 residues. The trim removed 9 bases at V and 8 bases at J, leaving 13 bases unmatched. The CDR3 bases are TGTGCCAGTTCTCGTGGGGTCGGGACAGGGGATTCACCCCTCCACTTT. This sequence encodes CASSRGVGTGDSPLHF. Variable domain in full (rest from reference TRBV28 and TRBJ1-6): DVKVTQSSRYLVKRTGEKVFLECVQDMDHENMFWYRQDPGLGLRLIYFSYDVKMKEKGDIPEGYSVSREKKERFSLILESASTNQTSMYLCASSRGVGTGDSPLHFGNGTRLTVT.

This clone was observed once. J is TRBJ2-7 and V is TRBV7-2; no clear D. The length of the CDR3 is 14 residues. CDR1 is SGHTA, CDR2 FQGNSA, per germline. V was clipped by 1 base and J by 0 bases, with 7 bases between them. CDR3 in amino acids: CASSLGHHSYEQYF. In DNA, the CDR3 is TGTGCCAGCAGCTTAGGACACCACTCCTACGAGCAGTACTTC.

The V gene is TRBV6-1, the J gene TRBJ2-1; D uncertain. The CDR3 consists of 12 residues. V lost 7 bases, J lost 8 bases, and 12 bases lay in between. Germline values: CDR1 MNHNS, CDR2 SASEGT. The CDR3 here is CASTNLVDEQFF. The CDR3 bases are TGTGCCAGCACCAATCTAGTGGATGAGCAGTTCTTC.

The chain is built from TRBV28 and TRBJ1-2; maybe TRBD1 (6 bases). This CDR3 spans 14 amino acids. V was trimmed by 4 bases and J by 7 bases, leaving 16 bases between them. Germline CDR1 reads MDHEN; CDR2 reads SYDVKM. The CDR3 is CASSSPGVFFGYTF. CDR3 DNA sequence: TGTGCCAGCAGTTCCCCAGGGGTGTTTTTTGGCTACACCTTC.

The J gene is TRBJ2-3, the V gene TRBV7-3; TRBD2 matches at 13 bases. The germline V gene has CDR1 SGHTA and CDR2 FQGTGA. The CDR3 spans 16 residues. J was trimmed by 2 bases and V by 5 bases; bases with no gene match: 4. In DNA, the CDR3 is TGTGCCAGCAGCCCGGGACTAGCGGGGTCCACAGATACGCAGTATTTT. It codes for CASSPGLAGSTDTQYF.

This chain joins TRBV4-2 and TRBJ1-1; 7 bases align to TRBD1. Germline values: CDR1 LGHNA, CDR2 YNFKEQ. This CDR3 region has 13 residues. Losses at the gene ends were 1 base for V and 6 bases for J; bases not matched to a gene: 2. The CDR3 sequence: CASSQAGTAEAFF. Here the CDR3 DNA reads TGTGCCAGCAGCCAAGCCGGGACAGCTGAAGCTTTCTTT.

This chain joins TRBV2 and TRBJ2-7; maybe TRBD1 (5 bases). Per germline, CDR1 SNHLY and CDR2 FYNNEI. Trimming shortened V by 2 bases and J by 4 bases, and 6 bases separated the two germline ends. There are 12 residues in the CDR3. CDR3 coding DNA: TGTGCCAGCAGTGAATCAGGGTACGAGCAGTACTTC. It is translated as CASSESGYEQYF.

The chain recombines TRBV4-1 with TRBJ1-2; 7 bases fit TRBD1. Germline V CDR1 and CDR2: MGHRA, YSYEKL. The CDR3 length is 17 residues. Germline trimming cut 5 bases from V and 4 bases from J; bases unmatched to any gene: 16. The CDR3 loop is CASSSRQRGGAGYGYTF. The DNA of the CDR3 is TGCGCCAGCAGCTCTCGTCAGAGAGGGGGCGCAGGCTATGGCTACACCTTC.

On this clone: A read error may produce the germline difference seen at one junction end. This rearrangement joins TRBV7-2 to TRBJ1-2; perhaps TRBD1 as D (5 bases). From germline, CDR1 is SGHTA and CDR2 FQGNSA. This CDR3 has 16 amino acids. For the CDR3, the DNA is TGTGCCAGCAGCTTAGGGGCCTCGCGGGGCGGCTATGGCCACACCTTC. It yields the protein CASSLGASRGGYGHTF.

The rearrangement uses TRBV27 and TRBJ2-3; tentative D call: TRBD2 (6 bases). Germline CDR1 and CDR2: MNHEY and SMNVEV (reference sequence). V was pared by 5 bases and J by 5 bases, with 11 bases between. The CDR3 runs 13 residues. DNA of the CDR3: TGTGCCAGCAGTGCCGGGGGAGGAGATACGCAGTATTTT. Residues: CASSAGGGDTQYF.

The chain employs TRBV5-1 and TRBJ1-1; the match to TRBD1 covers 7 bases. After removal of 7 bases from V and 1 base from J, the junction contained 4 bases not matched to a gene. The length of the CDR3 is 13 residues. Per germline, CDR1 SGHRS and CDR2 YFSETQ. In DNA form, the CDR3 reads TGCGCCAGCGATGCAGGGGGGAACACTGAAGCTTTCTTT. It specifies CASDAGGNTEAFF.